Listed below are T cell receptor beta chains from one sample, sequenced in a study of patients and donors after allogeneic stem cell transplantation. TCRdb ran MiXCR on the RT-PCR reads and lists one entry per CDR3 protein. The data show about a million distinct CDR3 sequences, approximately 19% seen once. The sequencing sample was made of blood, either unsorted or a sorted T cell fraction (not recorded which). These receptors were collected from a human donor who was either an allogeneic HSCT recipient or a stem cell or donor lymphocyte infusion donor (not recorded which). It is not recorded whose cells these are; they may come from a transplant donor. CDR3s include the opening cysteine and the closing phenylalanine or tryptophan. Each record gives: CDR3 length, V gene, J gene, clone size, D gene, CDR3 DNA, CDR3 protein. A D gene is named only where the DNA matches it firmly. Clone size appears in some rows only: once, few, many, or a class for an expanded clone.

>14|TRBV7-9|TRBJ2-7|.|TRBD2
TGTGCCAGCAGCTCGACTAGCGGGTCCCACGAGCAGTACTTC
CASSSTSGSHEQYF
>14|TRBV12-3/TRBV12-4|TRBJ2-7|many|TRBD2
TGTGCCAGCAGTTTTGGATTAGCGGGAGTCGAGCAGTACTTC
CASSFGLAGVEQYF
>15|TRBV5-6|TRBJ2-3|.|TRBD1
TGTGCCAGCAGCTCAACCGGGACAGGGTTCTATACGCAGTATTTT
CASSSTGTGFYTQYF
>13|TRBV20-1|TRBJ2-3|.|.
TGCAGCCGTGCTAGACCGATCACAGATACGCAGTATTTT
CSRARPITDTQYF
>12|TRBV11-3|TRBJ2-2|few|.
TGTGCCAGCAGCTTAGCTTTGCGGGAGCTGTTTTTT
CASSLALRELFF
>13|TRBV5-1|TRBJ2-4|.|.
TGCGCCAGCAGCCCTACCGCCAAAAACATTCAGTACTTC
CASSPTAKNIQYF
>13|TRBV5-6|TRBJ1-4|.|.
TGTGCCAGCAGCTTGTACAGTAATGAAAAACTGTTTTTT
CASSLYSNEKLFF
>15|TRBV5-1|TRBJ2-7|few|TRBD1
TGCGCCAGCAGCTCGAAGGGACAGTCTAGTACCGAGCAGTACTTC
CASSSKGQSSTEQYF
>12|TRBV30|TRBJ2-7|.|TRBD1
TGTGCCTGTTCCGGGACAGGATACGAGCAGTACTTC
CACSGTGYEQYF
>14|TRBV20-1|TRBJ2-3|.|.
TGCAGTGCTAGAGTGGACTATCTCACAGATACGCAGTATTTT
CSARVDYLTDTQYF
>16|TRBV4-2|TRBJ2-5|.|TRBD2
TGTGCCAGCAGCCCCAGTAGCGGGGCGTACCAAGAGACCCAGTACTTC
CASSPSSGAYQETQYF
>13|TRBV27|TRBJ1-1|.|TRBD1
TGTGCCAGCGCCGGGACAGGGGGACGTAAAGCTTTCTTT
CASAGTGGRKAFF
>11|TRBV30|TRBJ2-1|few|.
TGTGCCTGGAGTGTAACGGGTGAGCAGTTCTTC
CAWSVTGEQFF
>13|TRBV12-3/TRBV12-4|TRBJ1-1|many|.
TGTGCCAGCAGTTTAACCCTGGGCACTGAAGCTTTCTTT
CASSLTLGTEAFF
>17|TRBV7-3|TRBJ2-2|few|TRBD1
TGTGCCAGCAGCTTAAAGTATAAGGGGGCGCGAACCGGGGAGCTGTTTTTT
CASSLKYKGARTGELFF
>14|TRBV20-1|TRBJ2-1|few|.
TGCAGTGCTAGAGTTGGCCCACTAGGAAATGAGCAGTTCTTC
CSARVGPLGNEQFF
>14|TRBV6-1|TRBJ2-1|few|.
TGTGCCAGCAGGGGGGCCGGTACCACCCATGAGCAGTTCTTC
CASRGAGTTHEQFF
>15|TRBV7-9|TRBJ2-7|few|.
TGTGCCAGCAGCTTTAGCGGCCTAGCTGGGAACGAGCAGTACTTC
CASSFSGLAGNEQYF
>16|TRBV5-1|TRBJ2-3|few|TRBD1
TGCGCCAGCAGCCCAACCGGGACAGGAAGAACAGATACGCAGTATTTT
CASSPTGTGRTDTQYF
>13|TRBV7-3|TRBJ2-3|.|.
TGTGCCAGCAGCAACCCCCTAGCCCATACGCAGTATTTT
CASSNPLAHTQYF
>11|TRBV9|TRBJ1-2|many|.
TGTGCCAGCAGAGGGGCGGGGGGCTACACCTTC
CASRGAGGYTF
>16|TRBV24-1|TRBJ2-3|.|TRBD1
TGTGCCACCAGTGACCCTGGACAGGGATTGGGAGATACGCAGTATTTT
CATSDPGQGLGDTQYF
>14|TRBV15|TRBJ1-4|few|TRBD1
TGTGCCACCAGCAGTGCAGGGGGTAATGAAAAACTGTTTTTT
CATSSAGGNEKLFF
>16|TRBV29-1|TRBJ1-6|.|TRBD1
TGCAGCGTTGACAGGGGGGGGGCGTTTTGTAATTCACCCCTCCACTTT
CSVDRGGAFCNSPLHF
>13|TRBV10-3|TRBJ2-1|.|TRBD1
TGTGCCATCAGCGGGACAGGGTACAATGAGCAGTTCTTC
CAISGTGYNEQFF
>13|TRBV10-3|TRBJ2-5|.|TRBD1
TGTGCCATCAGGGACAGGGTGGTAGAGACCCAGTACTTC
CAIRDRVVETQYF
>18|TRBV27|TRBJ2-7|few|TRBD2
TGTGCCAGCGGGTTGACTAGCCCAATCGGGTTTTCCTCCTACGAGCAGTACTTC
CASGLTSPIGFSSYEQYF
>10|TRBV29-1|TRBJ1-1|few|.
TGCAGCTTCGGGAACACTGAAGCTTTCTTT
CSFGNTEAFF
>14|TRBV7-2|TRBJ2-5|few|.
TGTGCCAGCAGCTTAAGTAGAAATGGGGCGGGAAAGTACTTC
CASSLSRNGAGKYF
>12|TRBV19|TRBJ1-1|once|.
TGTGCCAGTGGCTACACGAACACTGAAGCTTTCTTT
CASGYTNTEAFF
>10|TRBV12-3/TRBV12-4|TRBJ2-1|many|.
TGTGCCAGCAGAGGAGGTGAGCAGTTCTTC
CASRGGEQFF
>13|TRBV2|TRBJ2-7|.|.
TGTGCCAGCAGTGATGTCAGCCCCTACGAGCAGTACTTC
CASSDVSPYEQYF
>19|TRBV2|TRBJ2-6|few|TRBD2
TGTGCCAGCAGCACCCCAACTAGCGGGGCCTACTCTGGGGCCAACGTCCTGACTTTC
CASSTPTSGAYSGANVLTF
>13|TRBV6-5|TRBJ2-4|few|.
TGTGCCAGCAGTTACTCCGGGGGTGACATTCAGTACTTC
CASSYSGGDIQYF
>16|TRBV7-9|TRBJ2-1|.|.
TGTGCCAGCAGCTTGAACCGTGTGAGCTCCTACAATGAGCAGTTCTTC
CASSLNRVSSYNEQFF
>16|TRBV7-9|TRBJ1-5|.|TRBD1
TGTGCCAGCAGCTCTGGACAGGGCGATAGCAATCAGCCCCAGCATTTT
CASSSGQGDSNQPQHF
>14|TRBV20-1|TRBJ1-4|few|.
TGCAGTGCTGCGAAGGGGGGTCTAGGTGAAAAACTGTTTTTT
CSAAKGGLGEKLFF
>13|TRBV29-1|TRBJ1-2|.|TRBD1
TGCAGCGTCGGGGACAGAAAAAACTATGGCTACACCTTC
CSVGDRKNYGYTF
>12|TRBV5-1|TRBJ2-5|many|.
TGTGCCAGCAGCTTACTCCAAGAGACCCAGTACTTC
CASSLLQETQYF
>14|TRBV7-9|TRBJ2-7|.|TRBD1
TGTGCCAGCAGCTTGGGACAGAATCCCTACGAGCAGTACTTC
CASSLGQNPYEQYF
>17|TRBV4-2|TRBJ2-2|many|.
TGTGCCAGCAGCCAGACCCAGGGTGAGAGGGGCACCGGGGAGCTGTTTTTT
CASSQTQGERGTGELFF
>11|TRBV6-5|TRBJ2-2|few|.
TGTGCCAGCAGGGCGTTGGGGGAGCTGTTTTTT
CASRALGELFF
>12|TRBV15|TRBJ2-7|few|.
TGTGCCACCAGCCAGGGACATATCGAGCAGTACTTC
CATSQGHIEQYF
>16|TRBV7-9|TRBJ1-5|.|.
TGTGCCAGCAGCTTAGAGGTCGGCGTAGGCAATCAGCCCCAGCATTTT
CASSLEVGVGNQPQHF
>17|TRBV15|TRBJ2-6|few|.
TGTGCCACCAGCAGAGATAAGGGGGGCTCCGGGGCCAACGTCCTGACTTTC
CATSRDKGGSGANVLTF
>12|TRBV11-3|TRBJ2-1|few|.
TGTGCCAGCATGGGTGACTACAATGAGCAGTTCTTC
CASMGDYNEQFF
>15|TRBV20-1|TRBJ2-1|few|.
TGCAGTGCTAGTGCCGGGGCGACCTGGGGTAATGAGCAGTTCTTC
CSASAGATWGNEQFF
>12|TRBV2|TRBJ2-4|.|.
TGTGCCAGCAGCCGCGCCAAAAACATTCAGTACTTC
CASSRAKNIQYF
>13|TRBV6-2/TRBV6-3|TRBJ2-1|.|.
TGTGCCAGCAGTTACTCCCCGGGTAATGAGCAGTTCTTC
CASSYSPGNEQFF
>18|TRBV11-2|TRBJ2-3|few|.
TGTGCCAGCAGCTTTCACAGGGTGATACCGGCGAGCACAGAAACGCAGTATTTT
CASSFHRVIPASTETQYF
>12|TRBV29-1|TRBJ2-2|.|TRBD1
TGCAGCGTCGGGGACAGCTCAGAGGAGCTGTTTTTT
CSVGDSSEELFF
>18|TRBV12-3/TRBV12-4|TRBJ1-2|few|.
TGTGCCAGCAGTTTAACCCCCGTTTTTATGGGAGGAAACTATGGCTACACCTTC
CASSLTPVFMGGNYGYTF
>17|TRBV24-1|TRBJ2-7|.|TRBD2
TGTGCCACCACCCCCCCAGGACGGTGCGGGAGGGCCTACGAGCAGTACTTC
CATTPPGRCGRAYEQYF